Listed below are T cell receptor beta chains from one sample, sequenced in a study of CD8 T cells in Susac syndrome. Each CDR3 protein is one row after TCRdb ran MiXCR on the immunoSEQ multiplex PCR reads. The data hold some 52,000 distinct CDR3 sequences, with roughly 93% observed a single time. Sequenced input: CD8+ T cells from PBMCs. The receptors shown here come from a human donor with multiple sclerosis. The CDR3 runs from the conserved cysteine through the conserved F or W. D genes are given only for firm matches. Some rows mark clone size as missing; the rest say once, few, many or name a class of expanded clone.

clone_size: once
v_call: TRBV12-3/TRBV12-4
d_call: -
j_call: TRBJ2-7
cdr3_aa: CASSLVSYEQYF
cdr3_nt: TGTGCCAGCAGTCTCGTCAGCTACGAGCAGTACTTC

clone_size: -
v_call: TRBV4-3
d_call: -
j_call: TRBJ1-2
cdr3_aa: CASSQDQESNYGYTF
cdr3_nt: TGCGCCAGCAGCCAAGACCAAGAATCAAACTATGGCTACACCTTC

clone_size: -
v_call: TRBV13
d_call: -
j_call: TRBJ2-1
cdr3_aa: CASSIRGEGIYNEQFF
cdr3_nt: TGTGCCAGCAGCATACGCGGTGAGGGTATTTACAATGAGCAGTTCTTC

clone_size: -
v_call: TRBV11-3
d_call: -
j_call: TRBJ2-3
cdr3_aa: CASSPRSMKLGYQYF
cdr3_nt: TGTGCCAGCAGCCCCCGCTCTATGAAACTCGGTTACCAGTATTTT

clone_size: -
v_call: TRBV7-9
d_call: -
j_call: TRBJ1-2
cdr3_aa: CASSPGGGYGYTF
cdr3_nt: TGTGCCAGCAGCCCCGGCGGCGGGTATGGCTACACCTTC

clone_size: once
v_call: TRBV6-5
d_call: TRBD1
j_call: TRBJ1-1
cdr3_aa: CASSTTGGSAEAFF
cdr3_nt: TGTGCCAGCAGTACTACAGGGGGTTCCGCTGAAGCTTTCTTT

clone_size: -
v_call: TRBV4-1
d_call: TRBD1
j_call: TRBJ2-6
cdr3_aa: CASSLPGTGGMEANVLTF
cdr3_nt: TGCGCCAGCAGCCTTCCCGGGACAGGGGGCATGGAGGCCAACGTCCTGACTTTC

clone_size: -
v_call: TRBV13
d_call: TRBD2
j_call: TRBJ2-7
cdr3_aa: CASSLGGGIFSYEQYF
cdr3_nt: TGTGCCAGCAGCTTAGGCGGGGGGATCTTCTCCTACGAGCAGTACTTC

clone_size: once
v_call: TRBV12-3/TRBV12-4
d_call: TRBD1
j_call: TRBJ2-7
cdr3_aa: CASSLGTGTDEQYF
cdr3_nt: TGTGCCAGCAGTTTAGGGACAGGGACCGACGAGCAGTACTTC

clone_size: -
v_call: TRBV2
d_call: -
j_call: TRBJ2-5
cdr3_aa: CASAGDRETQYF
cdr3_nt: TGTGCCAGCGCGGGGGACAGGGAGACCCAGTACTTC

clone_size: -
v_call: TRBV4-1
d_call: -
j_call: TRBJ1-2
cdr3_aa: CASRSKGKSGYTF
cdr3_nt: TGCGCCAGCAGATCTAAGGGGAAGAGTGGCTACACCTTC

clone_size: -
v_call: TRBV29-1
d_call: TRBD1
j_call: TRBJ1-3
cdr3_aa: CSVLLVGQGRAGNTIYF
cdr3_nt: TGCAGCGTTCTCCTAGTGGGACAGGGGCGCGCTGGAAACACCATATATTTT

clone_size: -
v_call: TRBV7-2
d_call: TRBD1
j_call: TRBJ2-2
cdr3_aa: CASSPKQGGNTGELFF
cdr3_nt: TGTGCCAGCAGCCCTAAACAGGGGGGGAACACCGGGGAGCTGTTTTTT

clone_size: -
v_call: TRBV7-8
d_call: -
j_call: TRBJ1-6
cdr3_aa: CASSSGRANSPLHF
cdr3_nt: TGTGCCAGCAGCTCGGGACGCGCAAATTCACCCCTCCACTTT

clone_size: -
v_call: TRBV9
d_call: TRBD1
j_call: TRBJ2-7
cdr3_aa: CASSATTGTGSYEQYF
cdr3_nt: TGTGCCAGCAGCGCAACCACCGGGACAGGTTCCTACGAGCAGTACTTC

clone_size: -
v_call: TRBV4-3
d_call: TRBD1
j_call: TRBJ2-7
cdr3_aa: CASSLYRGSPYEQYF
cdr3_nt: TGCGCCAGCAGCCTGTACAGGGGCTCTCCCTACGAGCAGTACTTC

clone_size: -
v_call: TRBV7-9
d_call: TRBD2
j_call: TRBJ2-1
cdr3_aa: CASSTGLAVSYNEQFF
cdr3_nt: TGTGCCAGCAGCACGGGACTAGCGGTTTCCTACAATGAGCAGTTCTTC

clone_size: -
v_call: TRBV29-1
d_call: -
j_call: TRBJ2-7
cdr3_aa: CSVSWDISYEQYF
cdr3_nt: TGCAGCGTTAGCTGGGACATCTCCTACGAGCAGTACTTC

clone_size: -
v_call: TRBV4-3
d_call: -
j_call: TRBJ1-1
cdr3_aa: CASSQYGGSGTEAFF
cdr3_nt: TGCGCCAGCAGCCAATACGGGGGAAGTGGCACTGAAGCTTTCTTT

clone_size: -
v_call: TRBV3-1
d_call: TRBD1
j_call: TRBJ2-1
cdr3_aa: CASSSPSTGTGSSYNEQFF
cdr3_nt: TGTGCCAGCAGCTCTCCATCAACCGGGACAGGGAGTTCCTACAATGAGCAGTTCTTC

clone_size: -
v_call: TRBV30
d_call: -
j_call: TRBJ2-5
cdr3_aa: CACSNRARVSDQYF
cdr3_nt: TGTGCCTGCTCGAACCGGGCTCGGGTGAGCGACCAGTACTTC

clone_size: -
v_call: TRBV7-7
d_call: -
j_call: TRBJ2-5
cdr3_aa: CASSLARGRQETQYF
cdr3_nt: TGTGCCAGCAGCTTAGCGCGTGGGAGACAAGAGACCCAGTACTTC

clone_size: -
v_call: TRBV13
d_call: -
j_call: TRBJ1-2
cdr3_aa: CASSPGSWVYGYTF
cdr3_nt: TGTGCCAGCAGCCCGGGGTCCTGGGTCTACGGCTACACCTTC

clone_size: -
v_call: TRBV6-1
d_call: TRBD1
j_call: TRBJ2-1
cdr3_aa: CASSDQTGGYNEQFF
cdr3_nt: TGTGCCAGCAGTGATCAGACAGGGGGCTACAATGAGCAGTTCTTC

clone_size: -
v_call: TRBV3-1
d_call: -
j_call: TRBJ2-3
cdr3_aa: CASSPPFGRTDTQYF
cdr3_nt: TGTGCCAGCAGCCCCCCCTTCGGGCGCACAGATACGCAGTATTTT

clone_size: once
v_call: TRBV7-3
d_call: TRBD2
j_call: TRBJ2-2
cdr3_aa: CATSLAVPGELFF
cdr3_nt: TGTGCCACCTCCCTAGCGGTACCCGGGGAGCTGTTTTTT

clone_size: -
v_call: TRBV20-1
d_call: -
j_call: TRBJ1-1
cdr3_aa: CSANGNHHTEAFF
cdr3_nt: TGCAGTGCTAACGGCAATCACCACACTGAAGCTTTCTTT

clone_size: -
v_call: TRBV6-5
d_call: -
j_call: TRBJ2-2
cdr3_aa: CASTGLNTGELFF
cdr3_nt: TGTGCCAGCACGGGGTTGAACACCGGGGAGCTGTTTTTT

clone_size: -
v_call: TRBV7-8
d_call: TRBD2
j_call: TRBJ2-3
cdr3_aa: CASSLGGGADTQYF
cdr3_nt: TGTGCCAGCAGCCTGGGTGGGGGGGCAGATACGCAGTATTTT

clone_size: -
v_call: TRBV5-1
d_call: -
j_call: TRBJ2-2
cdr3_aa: CASSLGSEYTGELFF
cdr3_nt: TGCGCCAGCAGCTTGGGTTCGGAATACACCGGGGAGCTGTTTTTT

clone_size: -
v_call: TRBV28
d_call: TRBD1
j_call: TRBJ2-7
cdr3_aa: CASSKQGNSYEQYF
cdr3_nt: TGTGCCAGCAGTAAACAGGGGAACTCCTACGAGCAGTACTTC

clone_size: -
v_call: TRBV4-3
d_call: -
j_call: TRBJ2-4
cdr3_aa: CASSQTSKNIQYF
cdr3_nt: TGCGCCAGCAGCCAAACTTCGAAAAACATTCAGTACTTC

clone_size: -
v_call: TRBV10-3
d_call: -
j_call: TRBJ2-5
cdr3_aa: CAIRGGEEETQYF
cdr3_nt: TGTGCCATCAGAGGCGGGGAAGAAGAGACCCAGTACTTC